Sequencing of this T cell receptor beta chain was carried out in a study of cytomegalovirus exposure and HLA in healthy donors. This CDR3 spans 13 amino acids. Germline V gene lookup returns CDR1 SGHTA and CDR2 FQGNSA. The V segment lost 6 bases and the J segment 9 bases; nucleotides outside the gene matches: 7. The PCR made use of 60 Vbeta and 13 Jbeta primers. Profiled with immunoSEQ multiplex PCR; TCRdb holds only in-frame clones, not every one. The sample yields 150,000 to 200,000 clones, 75% to 80% seen once. The sequence derives from a man in his forties or fifties in good health and CMV-seropositive. Sequencing used PBMCs. The chain combines TRBV7-2 with TRBJ2-1; 8 nucleotides agree with TRBD1. Written as DNA, the CDR3 is TGTGCCAGCAGACCGGACAGGGTGAGTGAGCAGTTCTTC. Amino acid sequence: CASRPDRVSEQFF.